The clone carrying this T cell receptor beta chain was found once. The data derive from a study of immune evolution from preneoplasia to lung adenocarcinoma. In germline, CDR1 is SGHRS, CDR2 YFSETQ. Trimming removed 1 base from V and 2 bases from J, with 9 bases in between. The CDR3 is 14 amino acids. The assay was immunoSEQ multiplex PCR, and TCRdb's table has in-frame clones only and misses some. This table has 5,000 to 6,000 clones, about 80% appearing once. This receptor was identified in a person between 55 and 80 years old with lung adenocarcinoma. The genes are TRBV5-1 and TRBJ1-1; D is possibly TRBD1 (5 bases). The sequencing input was FFPE lung adenocarcinoma in situ tissue. CDR3 in DNA: TGCGCCAGCAGCTTGTTCGGGACTAACACTGAAGCTTTCTTT. Encoded protein: CASSLFGTNTEAFF.